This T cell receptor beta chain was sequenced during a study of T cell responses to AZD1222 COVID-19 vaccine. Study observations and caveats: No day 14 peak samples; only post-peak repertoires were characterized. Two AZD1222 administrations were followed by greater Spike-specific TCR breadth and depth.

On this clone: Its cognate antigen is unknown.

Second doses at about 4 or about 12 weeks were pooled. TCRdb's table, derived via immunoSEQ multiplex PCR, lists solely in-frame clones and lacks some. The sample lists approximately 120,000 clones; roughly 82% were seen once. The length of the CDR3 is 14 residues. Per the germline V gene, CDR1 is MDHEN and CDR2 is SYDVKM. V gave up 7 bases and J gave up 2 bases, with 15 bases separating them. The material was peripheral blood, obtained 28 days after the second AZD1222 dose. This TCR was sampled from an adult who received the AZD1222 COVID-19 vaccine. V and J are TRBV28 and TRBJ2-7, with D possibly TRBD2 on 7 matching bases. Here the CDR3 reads CASIGRGQTYEQYF. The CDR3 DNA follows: TGTGCCAGCATTGGGAGGGGACAAACCTACGAGCAGTACTTC.